This TCR beta chain was sequenced in a study of siplizumab effects on memory and regulatory T cells. The germline V gene encodes CDR1 LGHNA and CDR2 YSLEER. The CDR3 spans 16 residues. The V and J ends lost 3 bases and 2 bases, in that order; junction bases with no gene match: 1. This table comes from immunoSEQ multiplex PCR, and its TCRdb copy is limited to in-frame clones, with some not included. The table shows 87,000 or so clones, with approximately 93% occurring only once. As regards this clone: What it binds is not known.

General study points: The alloreactive clones that mapped to unstimulated subsets made up only a minor fraction. Reactions containing siplizumab showed mappable alloreactive CD4+ clones averaging 68.8% Treg-derived, versus about 27% in controls. The alloresponse seemed to draw substantially on naive T cells, which appeared more diverse than memory cells.

J is TRBJ2-2 and V is TRBV4-3, with 12 bases that match TRBD1. This TCR came from a human donor in good health. The sample consisted of non-Treg CD4+ T cells sorted from blood. In nucleotides, the CDR3 is TGCGCCAGCAGCCAGGGGACAGGGGGCAACACCGGGGAGCTGTTTTTT. This gives the protein CASSQGTGGNTGELFF.